One and the same sample provided the 20 T cell receptor beta chains below, sequenced in a study of T cells in Graves' hyperthyroidism and ophthalmopathy. The CDR3 regions of TCR beta were amplified from RNA transcripts. The HTBI set primed first-round TCR CDR3 RT-PCR. TCRdb analysed the multiplex PCR reads with MiXCR anew, one entry per CDR3 protein. There are some 600,000 distinct CDR3 sequences in the sample; 40% to 55% occur only once, and approximately 8.2% lies in the top ten. The material sequenced was peripheral blood or thyroid tissue (not recorded which). The receptors shown here come from a woman aged 18-30 years with Graves' hyperthyroidism.

This chain uses TRBV9 with TRBJ1-3; D perhaps matches TRBD1 (5 bases). The CDR3 runs to 15 residues. The V gene's germline CDR1 is SGDLS and CDR2 YYNGEE. With 7 bases removed from V and 2 bases from J, the gap between germline ends came to 16 bases. CDR3 residues: CASQLRGSPGNTIYF. CDR3 DNA sequence: TGTGCCAGCCAGTTGCGGGGGTCCCCTGGAAACACCATATATTTT.

This clonotype was counted a single time. The chain employs TRBV29-1 and TRBJ2-1; 8 nucleotides match TRBD1. The CDR3 runs to 13 residues. Trimming took 3 bases from V and 10 from J; bases not matched to a gene: 8. Germline lookup yields CDR1 SQVTM and CDR2 ANQGSEA. CDR3 region: CSVDYGQGGEQFF. The CDR3 region has the DNA TGCAGCGTTGATTACGGACAGGGAGGCGAGCAGTTCTTC.

This chain links TRBV28 with TRBJ1-5; possibly TRBD1 for D (6 bases). The CDR3 is 16 residues long. In germline, CDR1 is MDHEN, CDR2 SYDVKM. V was shortened by 6 bases and J by 11 bases, with 26 bases between the two germline ends. The CDR3 bases are TGTGCCAGCAGCCAACCTCACAGGGCCCCAGGGGTATCCCAGCATTTT. Amino acids: CASSQPHRAPGVSQHF.

In this sample, this clonotype turned up a few times. The V gene is TRBV7-9, the J gene TRBJ2-5; 11 bases are a match to TRBD1. Germline V gene sequence: CDR1 SEHNR, CDR2 FQNEAQ (reference sequence). V dropped 2 bases and J dropped 5; count of bases not matched to a gene: 1. The CDR3 loop spans 14 amino acids. Here the CDR3 DNA reads TGTGCCAGCAGCTTATGGACAGGGGGCGAGACCCAGTACTTC. Translated, it gives CASSLWTGGETQYF.

CDR3 DNA sequence: TGTGCCACCAGTTCTGCGGGAGGGCCGTCAAAGACCCAGTACTTC. This codes for CATSSAGGPSKTQYF. This chain uses TRBV24-1 with TRBJ2-5; 9 bases are shared with TRBD2. The CDR3 covers 15 residues. With V trimmed by 6 bases and J by 6 bases, 10 bases remained unmatched. Germline V CDR1 and CDR2: KGHDR, SFDVKD.

This clonotype was counted many times. The J gene is TRBJ1-1, the V gene TRBV29-1, with D possibly TRBD1 on 6 matching bases. Trimming took off 3 bases at V and 0 bases at J, with 14 bases between the two ends. Germline lookup yields CDR1 SQVTM and CDR2 ANQGSEA. The CDR3 loop spans 15 amino acids. CDR3 coding DNA: TGCAGCGTTGAGGTTCCCGACAGGATGAACACTGAAGCTTTCTTT. Translation gives CSVEVPDRMNTEAFF. The full variable domain, its missing parts supplied by reference TRBV29-1 and TRBJ1-1, is SAVISQKPSRDICQRGTSLTIQCQVDSQVTMMFWYRQQPGQSLTLIATANQGSEATYESGFVIDKFPISRPNLTFSTLTVSNMSPEDSSIYLCSVEVPDRMNTEAFFGQGTRLTVV.

This chain links TRBV20-1 with TRBJ2-5, with D possibly TRBD2 on 5 matching bases. The germline V gene has CDR1 DFQATT and CDR2 SNEGSKA (reference sequence). V gave up 6 bases and J gave up 6 bases, with 20 bases separating them. The length of the CDR3 is 14 residues. DNA of the CDR3: TGCAGTGCCCAGCCGACTAAAGGAGGAAAGACCCAGTACTTC. Encoded protein: CSAQPTKGGKTQYF.

The count of this clonotype is one. At one boundary the junction diverges from the germline segment, which might be a read error. This sequence joins TRBV7-3 and TRBJ2-7; D is possibly TRBD2 (6 bases). The CDR3 length is 11 residues. Germline V CDR1 and CDR2: SGHTA, FQGTGA. The CDR3, as DNA: TGTGCCAGCAGGTCGGCCGGGAGCATGCTCTTC. It translates to CASRSAGSMLF.

This chain uses TRBV6-5 with TRBJ1-1; no clear D. Germline CDR1 MNHEY, CDR2 SVGAGI. The CDR3 consists of 13 residues. Trimming pared 5 bases from V and 1 base from J, leaving 8 bases between. The CDR3 loop reads CASSVTSNTEAFF. The CDR3 DNA follows: TGTGCCAGCAGTGTTACATCGAACACTGAAGCTTTCTTT.

V gene TRBV25-1 combines with J gene TRBJ1-4, with a possible D match to TRBD1 (5 bases). Trimming removed 6 bases from V and 7 bases from J, with 24 bases in between. CDR1 and CDR2 (germline): MGHDK, SYGVNS. This CDR3 contains 17 residues. This chain's CDR3 is CASSHRRGTKWVEKLFF. DNA for the CDR3: TGTGCCAGCAGCCACAGGCGCGGGACCAAATGGGTTGAAAAACTGTTTTTT.

This clonotype was counted many times. The J gene is TRBJ1-3, the V gene TRBV7-9; D unresolved. V lost 2 bases, J lost 4 bases, and 6 bases lay in between. CDR1 and CDR2 from the germline V gene are SEHNR and FQNEAQ (reference sequence). The CDR3 contains 13 residues. The CDR3 here is CASSLFSGNTIYF. The CDR3 DNA follows: TGTGCCAGCAGCTTATTCTCGGGAAACACCATATATTTT.

This chain connects TRBV29-1 to TRBJ1-5; D is undetermined. The CDR3 has 12 residues. Germline-derived CDR1 and CDR2 are SQVTM and ANQGSEA. Trimming took 5 bases from V and 11 from J, leaving 16 bases between them. The CDR3 nucleotides read TGCAGCGTTCAAGCGGGAGTCGAGACCCAGCATTTT. It yields the protein CSVQAGVETQHF.

The chain has TRBV7-8 and TRBJ1-1, with D uncertain. This CDR3 region has 14 residues. Looked up from germline, CDR1 is SGHVS and CDR2 is FQNEAQ. Trimming removed 6 bases from V and 5 bases from J, with 16 bases in between. CDR3 amino acids: CASRLSQSSTEAFF. CDR3 DNA: TGTGCCAGCAGATTGTCTCAATCGAGTACTGAAGCTTTCTTT.

Worth noting for this clonotype: This CDR3 is missing its conserved last phenylalanine or tryptophan, likely due to a read error. The chain links TRBV20-1 to TRBJ1-2, with 7 bases lining up with TRBD1. The CDR3 contains 14 residues. The germline CDR1 and CDR2 sequences are DFQATT and SNEGSKA (reference sequence). V lost 1 base, J lost 2 bases, and 4 bases stayed unmatched. DNA for the CDR3: TGCAGTGCTAGAGGGGGACAGATCAACTATGGCTACACCCTC. It translates to CSARGGQINYGYTL.

The V and J genes are TRBV2 and TRBJ2-7, with D perhaps TRBD1 or TRBD2 (5 bases each). The CDR3 runs 15 residues. V was shortened by 4 bases and J by 2 bases, with 15 bases between the two germline ends. The V gene's germline CDR1 is SNHLY and CDR2 FYNNEI. The CDR3 sequence is CASSGDPLFAYEQYF. The DNA of the CDR3 is TGTGCCAGCAGTGGGGACCCCCTCTTCGCCTACGAGCAGTACTTC.

The genes are TRBV7-2 and TRBJ2-5, with TRBD2 matching 9 bases. Losses at the gene ends were 1 base for V and 4 bases for J; bases not matched to a gene: 4. The CDR3 loop spans 15 amino acids. Germline V gives CDR1 SGHTA, CDR2 FQGNSA. This CDR3 reads CASSLGGSGRETQYF. DNA of the CDR3: TGTGCCAGCAGCTTAGGCGGTAGCGGGAGAGAGACCCAGTACTTC.

V is TRBV24-1 and J is TRBJ2-2; D is unresolved. Germline V gives CDR1 KGHDR, CDR2 SFDVKD. The CDR3 loop spans 14 amino acids. Trimming cost V 5 bases and J 4 bases, with 10 bases left between them. In DNA form, the CDR3 reads TGTGCCACCAGTGTGCCGGGCGGCACCGGGGAGCTGTTTTTT. Protein product: CATSVPGGTGELFF.

The CDR3 nucleotides are TGCAGCGGGGGGACAGGATCCGCCGGTGGCTACACCTTC. As protein: CSGGTGSAGGYTF. The chain has TRBV29-1 and TRBJ1-2; 8 bases are a match to TRBD1. Germline V gene data show CDR1 as SQVTM and CDR2 as ANQGSEA. V lost 7 bases, J lost 7 bases, and 11 bases stayed unmatched. This CDR3 spans 13 amino acids.

The chain couples TRBV12-3 or TRBV12-4 to TRBJ2-3, with 11 bases lining up with TRBD1. V dropped 5 bases and J dropped 4; count of bases not matched to a gene: 2. The length of the CDR3 is 14 residues. CDR3 loop: CASSRTGGPDTQYF. The CDR3 DNA sequence: TGTGCCAGCAGTCGGACAGGGGGCCCAGATACGCAGTATTTT.

This rearrangement joins TRBV2 to TRBJ1-2, with D unresolved. Germline CDR1 and CDR2: SNHLY and FYNNEI. This CDR3 contains 16 residues. V lost 5 bases, J lost 2 bases, and 18 bases lay in between. The CDR3 loop is CASSPTGQAVNYGYTF. The DNA of the CDR3 is TGTGCCAGCAGTCCGACCGGCCAGGCGGTCAACTATGGCTACACCTTC. The variable domain in full, completed from reference TRBV2 and TRBJ1-2, reads EPEVTQTPSHQVTQMGQEVILRCVPISNHLYFYWYRQILGQKVEFLVSFYNNEISEKSEIFDDQFSVERPDGSNFTLKIRSTKLEDSAMYFCASSPTGQAVNYGYTFGSGTRLTVV.